This T cell receptor beta chain was profiled in a study of T cells after somatic rescue of genetic block. Germline CDR1 and CDR2: SGHAT and FQNNGV. The V gene lost 5 bases and the J gene lost 11 bases, with 9 bases spanning the gap. This CDR3 spans 11 amino acids. TCRdb keeps only in-frame clones here, not all; method: immunoSEQ multiplex PCR. The sample lists 15,000 or so clones, around 70% occurring once. The sequenced sample consisted of peripheral blood mononuclear cells (PBMCs). The J gene is TRBJ2-2, the V gene TRBV11-2; D unresolved. The receptor's source is a boy aged 5-17 years. CDR3 nucleotides: TGTGCCAGCAGCCGCTACCTCGAGCTGTTTTTT. This sequence encodes CASSRYLELFF.